The present entry profiles one TCR beta chain with its context. It lacks a known antigen. No base qualities exist here, and no much larger clone lies one base off it. The germline V gene provides CDR1 SNHLY and CDR2 FYNNEI. V and J lose 5 bases and 9 bases, and a span of 19 bases separates them. Spanning cysteine to phenylalanine, the CDR3 consists of 14 amino acids. The DNA shown is the 42-base CDR3, in frame from base 1. This entry comes from a study of cytomegalovirus exposure and HLA in healthy donors (dated by TCRdb to 2017 to 2019). For the wider study: According to an earlier analysis of 587 of the donors, some 180 million T cells yielded roughly 110 million unique TCR beta sequences and around 280 Gb of sequence data. Roughly 300 gigabases of sequencing data and 78 million or so unique TCR sequences were included in an early release covering 550 to 650 HLA-typed donors. Among the roughly 430 genotyped donors, about 83% belonged to the genetic ancestry cluster associated with self-reported Caucasian donors. The study aimed to test whether signatures of past pathogen exposure could be identified by cataloging public T cell receptors. Using immunosequencing, the study profiled T cell repertoires from fewer than 700 subjects and related those repertoires to cytomegalovirus serostatus. Besides the first cohort of 500 to 700 subjects, a separate validation cohort made up of 95 to 150 different subjects was used. To predict cytomegalovirus infection status, the study brought together high-throughput TCR immunosequencing, statistical association of individual TCRs with disease status, and machine learning. To study patterns of TCR occurrence, a later analysis re-analyzed previously published TCR beta repertoires from just over 650 donors and added high-resolution HLA genotyping. The later analysis used no new phenotypic data to find candidate immune exposures, relying instead on TCR beta sequences and their occurrence across donors. An earlier analysis of roughly 600 of the donors used high-throughput TCR beta sequencing to judge whether each TCR beta V gene segment behaved as functional or pseudogenic. Donor age, sex, ethnicity and CMV serostatus were collected together with the repertoire data. In a later genetic analysis, genome-wide SNP genotypes for 398 of the 666 donors were used, and that subset was treated as a discovery cohort. Every discovery cohort repertoire had been produced on one sequencing platform. HLA typing included class I and class II loci at four-digit resolution. The number of donors typed differed by locus, with 629-630 for A, B, C, DRB1 and DQB1, roughly 520 for DQA1, 606 for DPA1, and around 430 for DPB1. Because of strong linkage in the cohort, four or five DR-DQ haplotypes were treated as single units for association and clustering. Among 398 genotyped donors of the cohort, an average of around 220,000 unique TCR beta nucleotide sequences was sequenced per donor, of which 15% to 20% were non-productive.

Library preparation used the immunoSEQ multiplex PCR assay. The multiplex PCR relied on a mix of 60 forward primers for TCR Vbeta segments and 13 reverse primers for TCR Jbeta segments. A multiplex PCR assay on genomic DNA amplified the CDR3 region of rearranged TCR beta genes. The amplified TCR beta libraries were sequenced on the Illumina HiSeq System as 87-base-pair reads. Per the authors' processing: Across the 700 or so repertoires, a later analysis counted about 81 million unique TCR beta chains, 9 million to 14 million of which were shared by at least two donors. Raw reads were error-corrected and collapsed into unique sequences by a nearest-neighbor algorithm in which closely related sequences were merged to remove PCR and sequencing errors. V, D and J gene segments were assigned by aligning CDR3 sequences to IMGT reference sequences. For a sequence to be retained, at least a six-nucleotide match to both a V gene segment and a J gene segment was required. A rearrangement counted as productive if the CDR3 had no stop codons and remained in frame with V and J, and every other rearrangement counted as non-productive. CDR3 was defined by IMGT convention, running from the second conserved V-encoded cysteine to the conserved J-encoded phenylalanine. The earlier analysis of approximately 500 of the donors excluded sequences that lacked an unambiguous match to a single V gene segment. In an earlier analysis of a few hundred of the donors, a V segment was called functional when productive rearrangements were above 56.7%, and segregating when the standard deviation between donors exceeded 5%. To diagnose cytomegalovirus status from the catalog of TCR beta chain sequences, a statistical classification framework was built. In a later analysis, TCR nucleotide sequences were compared against IMGT/GENE-DB human TR gene sequences so that V and J genes could be assigned. Using the TCRdist pipeline, a later analysis assigned CDR3 sequences along with most-parsimonious VDJ recombination scenarios. In a later analysis, each TCR beta chain was defined by its CDR3 amino acid sequence together with its V-gene family, and reads without a unique V-gene family were excluded. In a later analysis, some 600 highly shared, low-generation-probability nucleotide sequences were removed to address suspected cross-contamination and a sequencing artifact. In a later analysis, a clonal expansion index was calculated for each public chain from normalized within-repertoire ranks of inferred template counts. Generation probabilities in a later analysis came from a VDJ recombination model fitted to out-of-frame rearrangements, and those results were checked against IGoR. A later analysis scored TCR-TCR, TCR-HLA and TCR-CMV co-occurrence with hypergeometric tests, applying a repertoire-size bias correction to TCR pairs. False discovery rates were estimated in a later analysis by permuting HLA or CMV assignments 20 times. In a later analysis, co-occurring TCRs were grouped with DBSCAN, and TCRdist sequence similarity was added when clustering was performed within HLA-allele-positive subsets. Co-occurrence clustering excluded repertoires with fewer than 30,000 or more than 120,000 public chains, plus five with anomalous nucleotide sharing. TCRdb retrieved this table from immuneACCESS and kept in-frame rearrangements only. Not all clones are present; in checked studies, unresolved V genes account for under half, and no reason is known for the remainder. V and J calls and clone size are those listed in that table; D and trimming were worked out from the DNA. The sample records under 250,000 clones, approximately 84% of which are singletons. About 0.25% of the sample goes to the ten largest clones.

General findings and caveats noted by the study authors: In a later analysis, the rate of TCR association differed among HLA loci, with DRB1 alleles having the most associated TCRs and HLA-C alleles having the fewest. Compared with the approximately 670-donor mean, donors in an Asian-associated ancestry cluster had fewer N-insertions in productive TCRs, according to a later genetic analysis. Linkage disequilibrium might explain the correlated functional status among segregating V segments, but an unknown experimental factor could not be ruled out. V-gene and J-gene trimming of TCR beta chains was associated with a missense DCLRE1C variant in a later genetic analysis, and the association was replicated in an independent cohort. An earlier analysis of approximately 500 of the donors showed that most TCR beta V segments appeared in productive rearrangements either about 87% or about 30% of the time, which broadly matched IMGT annotations. A few of the identified cytomegalovirus-associated TCR beta chains were confirmed in vitro to be specific for cytomegalovirus antigens. HLA typing was unavailable for some donors at each locus, so association tests used only the typed subset. A further reported finding was that TCR beta sequences accurately predicted the HLA-A and HLA-B alleles for most subjects in the first cohort. The study gave a list of about 160 TCR beta chains associated with cytomegalovirus. The classifier was reported to diagnose cytomegalovirus status with high specificity and sensitivity in both the original and validation cohorts. A later analysis found that HLA-associated TCR beta chains were more clonally expanded and had lower generation probabilities than equally common non-associated chains. The cohort was sequenced for TCR beta chains only, and without alpha or paired-chain data the features that could be detected were limited. CMV serostatus was the only immune exposure information available for the cohort. A cluster of highly shared sequence variants was judged likely to be a technical artifact of the sequencing pipeline. Several of the top co-occurrence clusters appeared to be linked to parvovirus B19, influenza, CMV and Epstein-Barr virus, according to a later analysis. According to the authors, the approach could potentially be generalized to other disease states and immunological phenotypes. Because the 87-base-pair reads could not distinguish some IMGT-functional V segments, including TRBV6-2 and TRBV6-3, those segments were excluded. The earlier analysis of approximately 590 of the donors excluded fewer than 20 rarely observed V segments, including chromosome 9 orphons, because counts were too low. Roughly uniform sequencing depth across donors was assumed in presence/absence analyses, although this assumption may not hold. In a later analysis, 16,951 TCR beta sequences were associated with specific HLA alleles at a false discovery rate of 0.05. Most TCR sequences were observed very rarely across donors, whereas some public TCRs were present in many individuals. Most CMV-associated TCR beta chains appeared to be HLA-restricted in a later analysis, and the HLA associations seemed to be driven largely by CMV exposure. When HLA alleles, especially DR and DQ, strongly co-occurred, TCR associations were difficult to assign to individual alleles.

The cohort comprised several hundred healthy bone marrow donors. At the time of sampling, all cohort members were nominally healthy, though unrecorded immune exposures were likely present. The donor tested CMV seronegative and was one of the 352 seronegative cohort members. Each donor provided a peripheral blood sample, and peripheral blood mononuclear cells were used for TCR beta sequencing. Genomic DNA was extracted from the blood cell samples with the Qiagen DNeasy Blood Extraction Kit. Recombination linked TRBV2 to TRBJ1-2; the D gene is perhaps TRBD1, from 5 matching bases. The TCR was taken from a girl aged 2-15 years in good health and CMV-seronegative. The sequenced sample consisted of PBMCs. CDR3 region: CASSSPGGVVRYTF. Here is the DNA: TGTGCCAGCAGTTCCCCCGGGGGGGTCGTGCGCTACACCTTC.